The entry below describes one T cell receptor (beta chain). The antigen is undetermined. Study-wide findings and caveats: Whole repertoires were not studied in the larger cohort, only one V-J beta rearrangement.

After constant-region reverse-primer amplification, full-length variable regions underwent semi-nested PCR with Nested Universal Primer A. MiXCR, applied by TCRdb to the 5' RACE reads, yields one record per CDR3 protein. The table has approximately 60,000 distinct CDR3 sequences, 28% seen once; the top ten hold less than 3.5%. The CDR3 sequence is 14 residues long. The V and J ends lost 1 base and 6 bases respectively, with 11 bases between them. The sequenced sample consisted of tumor-infiltrating memory CD4+ T cells sorted from the breast tumor. The subset: memory CD4+ T cells, CD4+CD45RO+CD25-. V and J are TRBV12-3 or TRBV12-4 and TRBJ2-3; no definite D call. This clonotype originated in a female donor with breast cancer. The CDR3 reads CASSLVSFTDTQYF. The CDR3 region has the DNA TGTGCCAGCAGTTTAGTGTCCTTTACCGATACGCAGTATTTT.